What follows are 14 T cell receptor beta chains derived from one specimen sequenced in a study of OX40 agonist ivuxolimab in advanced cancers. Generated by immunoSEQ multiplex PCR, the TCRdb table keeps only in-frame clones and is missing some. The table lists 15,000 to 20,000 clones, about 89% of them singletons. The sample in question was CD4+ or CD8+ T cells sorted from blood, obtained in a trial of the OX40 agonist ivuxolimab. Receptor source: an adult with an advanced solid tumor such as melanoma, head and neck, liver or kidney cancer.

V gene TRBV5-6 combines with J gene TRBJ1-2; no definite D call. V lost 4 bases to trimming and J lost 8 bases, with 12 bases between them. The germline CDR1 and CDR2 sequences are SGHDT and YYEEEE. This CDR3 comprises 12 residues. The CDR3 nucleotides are TGTGCCAGCAGCCTTGGCGGTCGGGGCTACACCTTC. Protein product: CASSLGGRGYTF.

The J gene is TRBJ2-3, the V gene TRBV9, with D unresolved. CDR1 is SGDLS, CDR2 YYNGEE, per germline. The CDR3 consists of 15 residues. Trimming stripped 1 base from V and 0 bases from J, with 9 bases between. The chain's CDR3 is CASSVRGSSTDTQYF. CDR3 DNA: TGTGCCAGCAGCGTACGTGGATCTAGCACAGATACGCAGTATTTT.

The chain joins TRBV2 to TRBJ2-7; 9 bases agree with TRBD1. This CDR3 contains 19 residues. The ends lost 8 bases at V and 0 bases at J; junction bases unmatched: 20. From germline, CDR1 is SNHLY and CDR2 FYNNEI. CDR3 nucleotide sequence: TGTGCCAGCTCCGCCACCCCCGGGACAGGGTCTTCCCGCTCCTACGAGCAGTACTTC. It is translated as CASSATPGTGSSRSYEQYF.

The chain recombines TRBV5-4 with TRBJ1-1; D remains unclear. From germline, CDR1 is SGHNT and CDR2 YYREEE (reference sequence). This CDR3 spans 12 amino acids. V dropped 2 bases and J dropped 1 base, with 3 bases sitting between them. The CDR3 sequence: CASSFGNTEAFF. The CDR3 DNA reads TGTGCCAGCAGCTTTGGGAACACTGAAGCTTTCTTT.

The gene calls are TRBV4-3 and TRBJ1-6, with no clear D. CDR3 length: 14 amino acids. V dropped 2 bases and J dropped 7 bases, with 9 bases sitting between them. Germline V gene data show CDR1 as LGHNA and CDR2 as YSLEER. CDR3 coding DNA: TGCGCCAGCAGCCAAACCCTGACAAATTCACCCCTCCACTTT. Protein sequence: CASSQTLTNSPLHF.

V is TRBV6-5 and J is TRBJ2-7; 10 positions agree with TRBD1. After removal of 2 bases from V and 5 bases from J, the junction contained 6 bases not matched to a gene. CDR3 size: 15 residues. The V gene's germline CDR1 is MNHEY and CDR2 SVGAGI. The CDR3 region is CASSYPGTGVHEQYF. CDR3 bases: TGTGCCAGCAGTTACCCCGGGACAGGGGTGCACGAGCAGTACTTC.

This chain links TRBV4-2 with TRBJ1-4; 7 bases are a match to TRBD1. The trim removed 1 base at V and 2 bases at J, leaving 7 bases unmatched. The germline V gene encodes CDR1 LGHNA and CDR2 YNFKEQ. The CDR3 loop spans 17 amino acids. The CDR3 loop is CASSQARLGGTNEKLFF. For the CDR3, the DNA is TGTGCCAGCAGCCAAGCCCGATTAGGGGGCACTAATGAAAAACTGTTTTTT.

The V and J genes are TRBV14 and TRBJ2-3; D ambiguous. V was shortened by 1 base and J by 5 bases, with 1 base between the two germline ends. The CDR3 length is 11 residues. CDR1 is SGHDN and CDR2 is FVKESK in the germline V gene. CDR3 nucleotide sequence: TGTGCCAGCAGCCAAGTAGATACGCAGTATTTT. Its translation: CASSQVDTQYF.

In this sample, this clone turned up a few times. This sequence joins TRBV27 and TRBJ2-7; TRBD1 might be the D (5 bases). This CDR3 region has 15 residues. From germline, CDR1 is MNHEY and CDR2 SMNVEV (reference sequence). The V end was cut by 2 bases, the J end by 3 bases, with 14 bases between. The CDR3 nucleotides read TGTGCCAGCAGTTTAAGGGCAGGGCGTGGCTACGAGCAGTACTTC. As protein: CASSLRAGRGYEQYF.

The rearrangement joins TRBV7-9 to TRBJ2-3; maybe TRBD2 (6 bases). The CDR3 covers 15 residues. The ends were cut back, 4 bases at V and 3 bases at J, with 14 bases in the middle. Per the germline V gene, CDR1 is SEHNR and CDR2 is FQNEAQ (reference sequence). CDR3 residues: CASSYRDFVTDTQYF. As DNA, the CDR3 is TGTGCCAGCAGCTACCGGGACTTTGTAACAGATACGCAGTATTTT.

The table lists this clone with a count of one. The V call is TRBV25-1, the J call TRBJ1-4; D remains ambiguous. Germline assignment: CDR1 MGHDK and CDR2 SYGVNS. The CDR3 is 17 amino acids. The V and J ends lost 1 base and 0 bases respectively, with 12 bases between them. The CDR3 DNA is TGTGCCAGCAGTGAATCCAGGTCGTGGGCAACTAATGAAAAACTGTTTTTT. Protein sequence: CASSESRSWATNEKLFF. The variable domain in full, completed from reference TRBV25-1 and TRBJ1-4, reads EADIYQTPRYLVIGTGKKITLECSQTMGHDKMYWYQQDPGMELHLIHYSYGVNSTEKGDLSSESTVSRIRTEHFPLTLESARPSHTSQYLCASSESRSWATNEKLFFGSGTQLSVL.

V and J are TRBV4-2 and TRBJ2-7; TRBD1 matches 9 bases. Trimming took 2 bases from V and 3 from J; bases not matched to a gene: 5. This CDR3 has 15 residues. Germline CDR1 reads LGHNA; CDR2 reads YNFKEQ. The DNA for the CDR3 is TGTGCCAGCAGCCAACCGGGACAGGGAAACTACGAGCAGTACTTC. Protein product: CASSQPGQGNYEQYF.

CDR3 residues: CASSLNRGYEQYF. The CDR3 bases are TGTGCCAGCAGCTTGAATAGGGGCTACGAGCAGTACTTC. The chain carries TRBV5-5 and TRBJ2-7, with D perhaps TRBD1 (5 bases). CDR1 and CDR2 from the germline V gene are SGHKS and YYEKEE (reference sequence). The length of the CDR3 is 13 residues. The V end lost 1 base, the J end lost 3 bases, and 8 bases lay between the germline ends. The full variable domain, its missing parts supplied by reference TRBV5-5 and TRBJ2-7, is DAGVTQSPTHLIKTRGQQVTLRCSPISGHKSVSWYQQVLGQGPQFIFQYYEKEERGRGNFPDRFSARQFPNYSSELNVNALLLGDSALYLCASSLNRGYEQYFGPGTRLTVT.

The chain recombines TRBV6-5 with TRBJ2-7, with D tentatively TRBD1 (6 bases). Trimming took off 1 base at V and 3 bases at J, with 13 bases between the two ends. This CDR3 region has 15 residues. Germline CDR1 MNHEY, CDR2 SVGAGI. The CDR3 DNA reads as TGTGCCAGCAGTTACTGGAGGCAGGGGAACTACGAGCAGTACTTC. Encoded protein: CASSYWRQGNYEQYF.